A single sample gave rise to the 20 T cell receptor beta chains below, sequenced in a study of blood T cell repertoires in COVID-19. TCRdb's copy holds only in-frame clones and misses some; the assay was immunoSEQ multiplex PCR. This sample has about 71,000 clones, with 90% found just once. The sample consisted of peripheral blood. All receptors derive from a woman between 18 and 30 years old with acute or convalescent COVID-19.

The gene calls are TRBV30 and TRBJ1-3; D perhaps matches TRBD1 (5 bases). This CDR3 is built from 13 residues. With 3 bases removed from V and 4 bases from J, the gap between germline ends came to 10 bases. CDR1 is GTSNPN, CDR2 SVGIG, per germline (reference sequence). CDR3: CAWRLPGGNTIYF. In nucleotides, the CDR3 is TGTGCCTGGAGGTTGCCAGGGGGAAACACCATATATTTT.

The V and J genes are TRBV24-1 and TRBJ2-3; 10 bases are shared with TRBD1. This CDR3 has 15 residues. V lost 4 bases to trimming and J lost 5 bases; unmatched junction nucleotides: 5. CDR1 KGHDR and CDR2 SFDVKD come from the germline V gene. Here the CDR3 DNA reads TGTGCCACCAGTGAGACGACAGGGGGCATAGATACGCAGTATTTT. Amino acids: CATSETTGGIDTQYF.

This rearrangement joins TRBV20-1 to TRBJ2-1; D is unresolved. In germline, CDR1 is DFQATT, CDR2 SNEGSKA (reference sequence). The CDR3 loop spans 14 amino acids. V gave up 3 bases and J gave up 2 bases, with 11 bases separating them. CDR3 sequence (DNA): TGCAGTGCTAGTAGCAGGATGCCCTACAATGAGCAGTTCTTC. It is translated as CSASSRMPYNEQFF.

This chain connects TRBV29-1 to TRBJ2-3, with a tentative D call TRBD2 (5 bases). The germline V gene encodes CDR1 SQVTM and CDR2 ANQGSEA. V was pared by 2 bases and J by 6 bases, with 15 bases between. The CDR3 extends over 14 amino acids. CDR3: CSVELGSVSDTQYF. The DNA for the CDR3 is TGCAGCGTTGAACTGGGGAGTGTAAGTGATACGCAGTATTTT.

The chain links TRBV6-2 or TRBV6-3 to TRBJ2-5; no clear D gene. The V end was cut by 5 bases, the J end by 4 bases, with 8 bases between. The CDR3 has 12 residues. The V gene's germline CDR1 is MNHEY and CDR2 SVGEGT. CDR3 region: CASSQSPETQYF. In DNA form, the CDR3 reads TGTGCCAGCAGTCAGTCCCCAGAGACCCAGTACTTC.

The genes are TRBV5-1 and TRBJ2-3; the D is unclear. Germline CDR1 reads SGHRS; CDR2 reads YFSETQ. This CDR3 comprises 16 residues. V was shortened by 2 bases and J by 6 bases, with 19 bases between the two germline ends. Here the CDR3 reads CASSLGGSVLFDTQYF. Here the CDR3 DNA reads TGCGCCAGCAGCTTAGGTGGCAGCGTCCTGTTCGATACGCAGTATTTT.

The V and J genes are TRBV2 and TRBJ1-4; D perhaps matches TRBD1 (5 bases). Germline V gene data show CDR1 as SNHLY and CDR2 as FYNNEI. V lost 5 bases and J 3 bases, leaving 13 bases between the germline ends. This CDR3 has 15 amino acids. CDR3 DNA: TGTGCCAGCAGTTTGATAGGGGTATCTAATGAAAAACTGTTTTTT. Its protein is CASSLIGVSNEKLFF.

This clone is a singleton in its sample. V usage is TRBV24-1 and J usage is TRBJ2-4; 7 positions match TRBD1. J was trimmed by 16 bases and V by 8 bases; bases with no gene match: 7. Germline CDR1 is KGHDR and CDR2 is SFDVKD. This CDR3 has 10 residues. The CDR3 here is CATNVDRAYF. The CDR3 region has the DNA TGTGCCACCAATGTTGACAGGGCATACTTC.

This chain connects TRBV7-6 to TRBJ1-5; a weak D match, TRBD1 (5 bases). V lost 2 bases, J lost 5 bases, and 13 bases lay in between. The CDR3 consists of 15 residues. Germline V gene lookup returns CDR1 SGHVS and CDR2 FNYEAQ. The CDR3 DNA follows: TGTGCCAGCAGCTTAATGGGGGGTGCGGATCAGCCCCAGCATTTT. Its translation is CASSLMGGADQPQHF.

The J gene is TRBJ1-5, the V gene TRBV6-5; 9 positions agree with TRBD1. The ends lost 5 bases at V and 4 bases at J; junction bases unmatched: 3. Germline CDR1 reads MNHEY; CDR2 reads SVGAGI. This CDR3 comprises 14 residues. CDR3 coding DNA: TGTGCCAGCAGTACAGGGGGCCCGAATCAGCCCCAGCATTTT. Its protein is CASSTGGPNQPQHF.

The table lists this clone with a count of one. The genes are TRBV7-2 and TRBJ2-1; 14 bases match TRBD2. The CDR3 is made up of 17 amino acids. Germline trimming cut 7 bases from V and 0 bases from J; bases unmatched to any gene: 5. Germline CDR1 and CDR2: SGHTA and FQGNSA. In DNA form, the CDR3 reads TGTGCCAGCACCCTCGGGACTAGCGGGAGCTCCTACAATGAGCAGTTCTTC. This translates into CASTLGTSGSSYNEQFF.

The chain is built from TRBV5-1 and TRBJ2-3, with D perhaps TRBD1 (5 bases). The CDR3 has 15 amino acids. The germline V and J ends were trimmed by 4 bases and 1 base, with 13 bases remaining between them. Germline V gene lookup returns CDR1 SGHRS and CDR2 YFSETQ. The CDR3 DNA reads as TGCGCCAGCAGCAGTGGGGTAGGGGGCACAGATACGCAGTATTTT. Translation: CASSSGVGGTDTQYF.

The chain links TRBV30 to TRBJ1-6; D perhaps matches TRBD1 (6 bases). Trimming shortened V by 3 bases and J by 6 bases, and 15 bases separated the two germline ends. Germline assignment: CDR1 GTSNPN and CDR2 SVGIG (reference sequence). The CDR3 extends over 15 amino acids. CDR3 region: CAWRGTDRSNSPLHF. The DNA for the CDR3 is TGTGCCTGGAGGGGGACGGACAGAAGTAATTCACCCCTCCACTTT. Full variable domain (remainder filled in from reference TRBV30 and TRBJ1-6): SQTIHQWPATLVQPVGSPLSLECTVEGTSNPNLYWYRQAAGRGLQLLFYSVGIGQISSEVPQNLSASRPQDRQFILSSKKLLLSDSGFYLCAWRGTDRSNSPLHFGNGTRLTVT.

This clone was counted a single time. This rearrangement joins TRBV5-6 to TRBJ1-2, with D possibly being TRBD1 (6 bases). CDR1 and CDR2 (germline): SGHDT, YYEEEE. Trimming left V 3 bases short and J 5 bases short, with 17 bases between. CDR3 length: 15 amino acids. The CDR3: CASSSQGGGRYGYTF. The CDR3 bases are TGTGCCAGCAGCTCCCAAGGGGGGGGTCGGTATGGCTACACCTTC. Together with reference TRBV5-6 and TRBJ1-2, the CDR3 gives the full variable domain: DAGVTQSPTHLIKTRGQQVTLRCSPKSGHDTVSWYQQALGQGPQFIFQYYEEEERQRGNFPDRFSGHQFPNYSSELNVNALLLGDSALYLCASSSQGGGRYGYTFGSGTRLTVV.

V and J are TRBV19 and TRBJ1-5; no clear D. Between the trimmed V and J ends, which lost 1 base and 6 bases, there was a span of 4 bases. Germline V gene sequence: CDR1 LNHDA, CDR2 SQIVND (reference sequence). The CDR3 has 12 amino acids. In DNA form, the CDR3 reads TGTGCCAGTAGTATAGTCGGTCAGCCCCAGCATTTT. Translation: CASSIVGQPQHF.

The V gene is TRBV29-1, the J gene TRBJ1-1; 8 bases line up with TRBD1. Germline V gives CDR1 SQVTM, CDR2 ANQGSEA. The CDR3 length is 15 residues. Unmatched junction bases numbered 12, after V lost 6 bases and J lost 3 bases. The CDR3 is CSVVYRGREYTEAFF. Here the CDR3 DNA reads TGCAGCGTAGTATACAGGGGGAGAGAGTACACTGAAGCTTTCTTT.

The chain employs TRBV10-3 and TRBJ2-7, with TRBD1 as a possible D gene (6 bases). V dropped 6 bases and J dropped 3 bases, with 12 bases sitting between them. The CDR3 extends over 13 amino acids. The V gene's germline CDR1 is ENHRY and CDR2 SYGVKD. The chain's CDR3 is CAISFDRNYEQYF. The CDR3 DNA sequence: TGTGCCATCAGCTTCGACAGGAACTACGAGCAGTACTTC.

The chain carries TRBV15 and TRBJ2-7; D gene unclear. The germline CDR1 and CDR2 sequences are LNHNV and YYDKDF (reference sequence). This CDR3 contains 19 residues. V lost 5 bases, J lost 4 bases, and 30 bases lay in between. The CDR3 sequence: CATSRVSTSRHSPPYEQYF. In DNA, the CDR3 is TGTGCCACCAGCCGAGTTTCCACCTCGAGGCACTCTCCCCCTTACGAGCAGTACTTC.

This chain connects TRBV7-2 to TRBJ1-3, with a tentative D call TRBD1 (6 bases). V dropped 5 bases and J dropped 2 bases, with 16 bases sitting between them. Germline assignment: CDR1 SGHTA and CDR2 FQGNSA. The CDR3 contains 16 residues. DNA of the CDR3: TGTGCCAGCAGCCAAAACAGGGTGTCGACTGGAAACACCATATATTTT. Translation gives CASSQNRVSTGNTIYF. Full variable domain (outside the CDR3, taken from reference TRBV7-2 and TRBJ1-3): GAGVSQSPSNKVTEKGKDVELRCDPISGHTALYWYRQSLGQGLEFLIYFQGNSAPDKSGLPSDRFSAERTGGSVSTLTIQRTQQEDSAVYLCASSQNRVSTGNTIYFGEGSWLTVV.

The CDR3 protein is CASRPSGTRNTEAFF. CDR3 nucleotide sequence: TGCGCCAGCAGACCCTCTGGGACACGAAACACTGAAGCTTTCTTT. This chain uses TRBV5-1 with TRBJ1-1; D perhaps matches TRBD1 (6 bases). In germline, CDR1 is SGHRS, CDR2 YFSETQ. The ends were cut back, 5 bases at V and 2 bases at J, with 16 bases in the middle. The CDR3 covers 15 residues.